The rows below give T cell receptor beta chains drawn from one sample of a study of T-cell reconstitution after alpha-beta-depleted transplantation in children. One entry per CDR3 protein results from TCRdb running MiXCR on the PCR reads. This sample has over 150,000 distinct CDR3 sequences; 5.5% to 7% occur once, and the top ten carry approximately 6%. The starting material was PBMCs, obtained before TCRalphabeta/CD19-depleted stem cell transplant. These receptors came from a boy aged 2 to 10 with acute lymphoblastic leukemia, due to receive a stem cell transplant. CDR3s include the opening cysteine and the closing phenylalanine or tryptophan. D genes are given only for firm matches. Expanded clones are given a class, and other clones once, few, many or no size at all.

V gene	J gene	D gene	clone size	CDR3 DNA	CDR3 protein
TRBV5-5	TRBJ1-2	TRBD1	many	TGTGCCAGCAGCCCCGGGACAGCCCTAGGCTATGGCTACACCTTC	CASSPGTALGYGYTF
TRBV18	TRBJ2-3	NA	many	TGTGCCAGCTCACGAACAAGGGATACGCAGTATTTT	CASSRTRDTQYF
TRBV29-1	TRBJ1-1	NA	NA	TGCAGCGTTGAGGAGCCAGGGTTGAACACTGAAGCTTTCTTT	CSVEEPGLNTEAFF
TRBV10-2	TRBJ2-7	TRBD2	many	TGCGCCAGCGAGACTAGCGGGAGGCAGTACTTC	CASETSGRQYF
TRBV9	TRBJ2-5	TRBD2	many	TGTGCCAGCAGCGTAACCAGCGGGGGAGAGACCCAGTACTTC	CASSVTSGGETQYF
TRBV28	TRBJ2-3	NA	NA	TGTGCCAGCAGTTCGGGATGGAGGAGCAGAGAAGATACGCAGTATTTT	CASSSGWRSREDTQYF
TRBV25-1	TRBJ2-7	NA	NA	TGTGCCAGCAGTGGTCCGGGACGGACCTACGAGCAGTACTTC	CASSGPGRTYEQYF
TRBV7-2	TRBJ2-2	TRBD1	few	TGTGCCAGCAGCTCTGGACAGGGGGGCGGGGGGGAGCTGTTTTTT	CASSSGQGGGGELFF
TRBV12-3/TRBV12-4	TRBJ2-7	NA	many	TGTGCCAGCAGTTTGGCGGGCGGAGGGGAGCAGTACTTC	CASSLAGGGEQYF
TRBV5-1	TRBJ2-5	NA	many	TGCGCCAGCAGCTCGGACAGCGTCCAAGAGACCCAGTACTTC	CASSSDSVQETQYF
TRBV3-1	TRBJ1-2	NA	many	TGTGCCAGCAGCCAAGTGGTCCAGGGTAACAGCTACACCTTC	CASSQVVQGNSYTF
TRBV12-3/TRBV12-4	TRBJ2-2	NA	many	TGTGCCAGCAGTTTAGCGGGACTCCAATCCACCGGGGAGCTGTTTTTT	CASSLAGLQSTGELFF
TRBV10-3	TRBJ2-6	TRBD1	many	TGTGCCATCAGTGATACAGGGGGTTTCTCTGGGGCCAACGTCCTGACTTTC	CAISDTGGFSGANVLTF
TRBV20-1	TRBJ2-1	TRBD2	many	TGCAGTGCTGGACCGGGACTAGCGCCTCAGGGGCAGTTCTTC	CSAGPGLAPQGQFF
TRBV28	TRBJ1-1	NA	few	TGTGCCAGCAGTCCATACCCATGGAGGGGAACTGAAGCTTTCTTT	CASSPYPWRGTEAFF
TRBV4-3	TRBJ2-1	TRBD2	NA	TGCGCCAGCAGCCAGACTAGCGGGGGGGTCGATGAGCAGTTCTTC	CASSQTSGGVDEQFF
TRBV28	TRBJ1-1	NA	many	TGTGCCAGCCAACTTTCGGGGGTGGACGGAGCTTTCTTT	CASQLSGVDGAFF
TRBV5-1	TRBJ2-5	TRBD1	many	TGCGCCAGCAGCTTGGTGACAGGGGGGCACCAAGAGACCCAGTACTTC	CASSLVTGGHQETQYF
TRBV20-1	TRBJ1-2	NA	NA	TGCAGTGCTACAGGGTCCTATGGCTACACCTTC	CSATGSYGYTF
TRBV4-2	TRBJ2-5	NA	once	TGTGCCAGCAGCCAAGTTGGCGGTTTGGGGGAGACCCAGTACTTC	CASSQVGGLGETQYF
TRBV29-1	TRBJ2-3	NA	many	TGCAGCGTTGAAGGGAGGATCTCCACAGATACGCAGTATTTT	CSVEGRISTDTQYF
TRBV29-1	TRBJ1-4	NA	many	TGCAGCGTTGGTGGGGTTGGCGAAAAACTGTTTTTT	CSVGGVGEKLFF
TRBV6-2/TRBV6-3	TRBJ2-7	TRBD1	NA	TGTGCCAGCAGATTCTCACCGGGACAGGGCCCCCACGAGCAGTACTTC	CASRFSPGQGPHEQYF
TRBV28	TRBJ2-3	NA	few	TGTGCCAGCAGACAACCATCGGCAGATACGCAGTATTTT	CASRQPSADTQYF
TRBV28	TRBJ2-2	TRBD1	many	TGTGCCAGCAGAACGATATATGGACAGGGTAACACCGGGGAGCTGTTTTTT	CASRTIYGQGNTGELFF